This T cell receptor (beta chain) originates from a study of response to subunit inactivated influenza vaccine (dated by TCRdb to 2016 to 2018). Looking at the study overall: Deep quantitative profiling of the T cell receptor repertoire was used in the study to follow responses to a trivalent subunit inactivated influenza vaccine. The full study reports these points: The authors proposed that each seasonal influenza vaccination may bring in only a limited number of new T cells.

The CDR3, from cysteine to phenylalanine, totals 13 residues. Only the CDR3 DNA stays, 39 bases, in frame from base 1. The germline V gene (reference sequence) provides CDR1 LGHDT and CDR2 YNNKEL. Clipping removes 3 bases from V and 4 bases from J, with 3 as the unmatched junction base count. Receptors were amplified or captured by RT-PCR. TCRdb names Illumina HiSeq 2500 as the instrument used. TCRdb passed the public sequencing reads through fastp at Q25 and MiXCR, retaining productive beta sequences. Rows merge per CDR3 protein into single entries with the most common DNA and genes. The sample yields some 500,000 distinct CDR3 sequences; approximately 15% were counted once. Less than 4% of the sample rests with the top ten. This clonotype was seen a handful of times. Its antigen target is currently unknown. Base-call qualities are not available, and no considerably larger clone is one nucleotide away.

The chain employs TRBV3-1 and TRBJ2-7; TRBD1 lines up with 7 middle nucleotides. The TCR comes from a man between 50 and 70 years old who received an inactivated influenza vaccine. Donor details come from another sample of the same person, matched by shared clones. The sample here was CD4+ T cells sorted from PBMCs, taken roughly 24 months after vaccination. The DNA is TGTGCCAGCAGCCAGCGACAGGGATACGAGCAGTACTTC. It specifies CASSQRQGYEQYF.